This T cell receptor (beta chain) was sequenced for a study of cytomegalovirus exposure and HLA in healthy donors (dated by TCRdb to between 2016 and 2019). About the investigation overall: An earlier analysis of roughly 500 of the donors reported 276 Gb of sequence data and 117 million unique TCR beta sequences obtained from roughly 180 million T cells. Rather than drawing on any new phenotypic data, the later analysis identified candidate immune exposures from TCR beta sequences and the way those sequences occurred across donors. Approximately 300 gigabases of sequencing data and around 90 million unique TCR sequences made up an early release that covered 500 to 700 HLA-typed donors. HLA typing included class I and class II loci at four-digit resolution. To predict cytomegalovirus infection status, the study brought together high-throughput TCR immunosequencing, statistical association of individual TCRs with disease status, and machine learning. The number of donors typed differed by locus, with about 629-630 for A, B, C, DRB1 and DQB1, more than 500 for DQA1, 600 to 610 for DPA1, and 472 for DPB1. In a later analysis, previously published TCR beta repertoires from 600 to 850 donors were re-analyzed and high-resolution HLA genotyping was added so that TCR occurrence patterns could be studied. On average, around 240,000 unique TCR beta nucleotide sequences were sequenced per donor among roughly 430 genotyped donors of the cohort, with roughly 18% of those sequences being non-productive. Four or five DR-DQ haplotypes were handled as single units for association and clustering, since linkage in the cohort was strong. Besides the first cohort of 666 subjects, a separate validation cohort made up of over 95 different subjects was used. The aim of the study was to test whether cataloging public T cell receptors could identify signatures of past pathogen exposure. In a later genetic analysis, genome-wide SNP genotypes for about three fifths of the roughly 670 donors were used, and that subset was treated as a discovery cohort. Among the roughly 430 genotyped donors, about 85% belonged to the genetic ancestry cluster associated with self-reported Caucasian donors. An earlier analysis of around 640 of the donors used high-throughput TCR beta sequencing to judge whether each TCR beta V gene segment behaved as functional or pseudogenic. Donor age, sex, ethnicity and CMV serostatus were compiled together with the repertoire data. All discovery cohort repertoires had been generated using a single sequencing platform. The T cell repertoires of under 750 subjects were profiled by immunosequencing and related to cytomegalovirus serostatus. The paper's findings and limits, for the study overall: According to the authors, the approach could potentially be generalized to other disease states and immunological phenotypes. Most TCR sequences were seen in very few donors, while some public TCRs were found in many individuals. In both the original and validation cohorts, the classifier was reported to diagnose cytomegalovirus status with high specificity and sensitivity. A total of 164 TCR beta chains were listed by the study as associated with cytomegalovirus. Because counts were too low, about 18 rarely observed V segments, including chromosome 9 orphons, were excluded from the earlier analysis of 587 of the donors. An association between a missense DCLRE1C variant and V-gene and J-gene trimming of TCR beta chains was found in a later genetic analysis and replicated in an independent cohort. According to a later analysis, most CMV-associated TCR beta chains appeared to be HLA-restricted, and the HLA associations seemed to be driven largely by CMV exposure. The presence/absence analyses assumed that sequencing depth was roughly uniform across donors, and that assumption may not be true. Only TCR beta chains were sequenced in this cohort, and the absence of alpha or paired-chain data limited detectable features. In vitro tests confirmed that a few of the cytomegalovirus-associated TCR beta chains recognize cytomegalovirus antigens. Linkage disequilibrium might explain the correlated functional status among segregating V segments, but an unknown experimental factor could not be ruled out. In a later analysis, several top co-occurrence clusters were reported to appear linked to parvovirus B19, influenza, CMV and Epstein-Barr virus. A cluster of highly shared sequence variants was judged likely to represent a technical artifact of the sequencing pipeline. According to a later analysis, TCR association rates differed among HLA loci, with DRB1 alleles showing the most associated TCRs and HLA-C alleles showing the fewest. A further reported finding was that TCR beta sequences accurately predicted the HLA-A and HLA-B alleles for most subjects in the first cohort. CMV serostatus was the only immune exposure information available for the cohort. In a later analysis, HLA-associated TCR beta chains showed more clonal expansion and lower generation probabilities than non-associated chains that were equally common. Because some donors lacked HLA typing at each locus, the association tests relied only on the typed subset. In an earlier analysis of some 540 of the donors, most TCR beta V segments appeared in productive rearrangements about 87% or about 30% of the time, broadly matching IMGT annotations. Compared with the 666-donor mean, donors in an Asian-associated ancestry cluster had fewer N-insertions in productive TCRs, according to a later genetic analysis. A later analysis associated about 17,000 TCR beta sequences with specific HLA alleles at a false discovery rate of 0.05. Because the 87-base-pair reads could not distinguish some IMGT-functional V segments, including TRBV6-2 and TRBV6-3, those segments were excluded. Strong co-occurrence of HLA alleles, especially DR and DQ, made assigning TCR associations to individual alleles difficult.

This clone was observed once. Its recognized antigen is unknown. Within one base of it there is no much larger clone, and no base qualities were kept. The cohort comprised some 680 healthy bone marrow donors. At the time of sampling, all cohort members were nominally healthy, though unrecorded immune exposures were likely present. The donor was CMV seropositive and was included in the group of 290 or so seropositive cohort members. A peripheral blood sample was collected from each donor, and TCR beta sequencing was performed on peripheral blood mononuclear cells. The Qiagen DNeasy Blood Extraction Kit was used to extract genomic DNA from the blood cell samples. Library method: the immunoSEQ multiplex PCR assay. For the multiplex PCR, a mixture combining 60 forward primers for TCR Vbeta segments and 13 reverse primers for TCR Jbeta segments was used. Amplification of the CDR3 region of rearranged TCR beta genes was performed with a multiplex PCR assay on genomic DNA. The Illumina HiSeq System was used to sequence the amplified TCR beta libraries as 87-base-pair reads. The original pipeline was this. In a later analysis, tens of millions of unique TCR beta chains were counted across the 690 or so repertoires, and roughly 11 million of these chains were shared by at least two donors. Raw reads were error-corrected and collapsed into unique sequences by a nearest-neighbor algorithm in which closely related sequences were merged to remove PCR and sequencing errors. CDR3 sequences were aligned to IMGT reference sequences to assign V, D and J gene segments. For a sequence to be retained, a match of at least six nucleotides was required to both a V gene segment and a J gene segment. Rearrangements were classified as productive when the CDR3 lacked stop codons and remained in frame with V and J, and all other rearrangements were classified as non-productive. CDR3 was defined by IMGT convention, running from the second conserved V-encoded cysteine to the conserved J-encoded phenylalanine. The earlier analysis of approximately 500 of the donors excluded sequences that lacked an unambiguous match to a single V gene segment. An earlier analysis of several hundred of the donors classified V segments as functional when productive rearrangements were above 56.7% and as segregating when the standard deviation between donors was above 5%. A statistical classification framework was built to diagnose cytomegalovirus status from the catalog of TCR beta chain sequences. In a later analysis, V and J genes were assigned by comparing TCR nucleotide sequences against IMGT/GENE-DB human TR gene sequences. A later analysis assigned CDR3 sequences and most-parsimonious VDJ recombination scenarios with the TCRdist pipeline. A later analysis defined each TCR beta chain by its CDR3 amino acid sequence plus V-gene family, and excluded reads lacking a unique V-gene family. A later analysis removed 600 or so highly shared, low-generation-probability nucleotide sequences to deal with suspected cross-contamination and a sequencing artifact. For each public chain, a later analysis derived a clonal expansion index from normalized ranks of inferred template counts within each repertoire. In a later analysis, generation probabilities were computed using a VDJ recombination model fitted to out-of-frame rearrangements, and the results were checked against IGoR. In a later analysis, TCR-TCR, TCR-HLA and TCR-CMV co-occurrence was scored with hypergeometric tests, and a repertoire-size bias correction was applied to TCR pairs. A later analysis estimated false discovery rates by permuting HLA or CMV assignments 20 times. In a later analysis, co-occurring TCRs were grouped using DBSCAN, with TCRdist sequence similarity added in when clustering inside HLA-allele-positive subsets. Repertoires with fewer than 30,000 or more than 120,000 public chains, plus five repertoires with anomalous nucleotide sharing, were excluded from co-occurrence clustering. In TCRdb, the immuneACCESS table is reduced to in-frame sequences with V and J assigned. These tables do not hold every clone; where another copy was compared, an unresolved V gene accounts for under half, and the others remain unexplained. V, J and clone size derive from that table, while D and trimming were established from the DNA sequence. The sample includes roughly 100,000 clones, with approximately 82% observed a single time. Together, the top ten hold more than 3% of the sample.

The CDR3 contains 11 residues, cysteine and phenylalanine counted. Only the CDR3 DNA stays, 33 bases, in frame from base 1. Trimming costs V 7 bases and J 5 bases, and their ends lie 9 bases apart. The germline V gene (reference sequence) gives CDR1 as DFQATT and CDR2 as SNEGSKA. The source is a female donor in good health and CMV-seropositive. The specimen sequenced was PBMCs. The V and J segments used are TRBV20-1 and TRBJ2-1; a tentative D match to TRBD2 spans 6 bases. CDR3 protein: CSGAGNNEQFF. The DNA sequence is as follows: TGCAGTGGGGCGGGGAACAATGAGCAGTTCTTC.